This T cell receptor beta chain appears in the sequencing data of a study of blood T cell repertoires in COVID-19. Study information: Samples came from the United States, Italy and Spain, spanning acute and convalescent COVID-19. T cells, B-cell-depleted T cells, or PBMCs supplied cDNA or gDNA.

Source study methods: Reference gene primer amplification yielded estimated nucleated cell counts. Produced via immunoSEQ multiplex PCR; TCRdb's table is partial and in-frame only. V, J and clone size derive from that table, while D and trimming were established from the DNA sequence. The repertoire holds tens of thousands of clones, around 91% seen once, with approximately 12% in the top ten. There are 15 residues in the CDR3. Germline V gene data show CDR1 as MNHEY and CDR2 as SVGAGI. V lost 6 bases, J lost 7 bases, and 12 bases stayed unmatched. The source is a man aged 70 or older with active or convalescent COVID-19. The sequenced sample consisted of peripheral blood. The genes are TRBV6-5 and TRBJ1-2, with 9 bases that match TRBD1. Here the CDR3 DNA reads TGTGCCAGCAGCCGGAAACAGGGGGCGGAACGTGGCTACACCTTC. The encoded protein is CASSRKQGAERGYTF.